This T cell receptor beta chain comes out of a study of identifying expanded T cells in peripheral blood. As for this clone: Its antigen is as yet unknown.

No infections or other immune events were documented during collection. Study-wide results and caveats: Technical replicates showed around 1.2 changed clones; around 2 weeks about 16.4; four weeks 19. Two-week clone count variance significantly increased as total template count grew.

Germline CDR1 and CDR2: LNHDA and SQIVND (reference sequence). This CDR3 spans 15 amino acids. The V end was cut by 5 bases, the J end by 3 bases, with 13 bases between. Sequenced by immunoSEQ multiplex PCR; TCRdb stores in-frame clones only, minus some. The table records tens of thousands of clones, roughly 86% of them present only once. What was sequenced was blood. The chain recombines TRBV19 with TRBJ2-2; tentatively, D is TRBD1 (6 bases). The receptor's source is a person between 18 and 75 years old in good health. The DNA of the CDR3 is TGTGCCAGTAGTCCCCAGGGGAGCGACACCGGGGAGCTGTTTTTT. This codes for CASSPQGSDTGELFF.